The subject of this entry is one T cell receptor (beta chain). Germline CDR1 WSHSY, CDR2 SAAADI. The ends were cut back, 7 bases at V and 8 bases at J, with 18 bases in the middle. The CDR3 covers 15 residues. This specimen comes from a study of blood T cell repertoires in COVID-19. Here immunoSEQ multiplex PCR was the method, and the copy in TCRdb shows in-frame clones only, minus some. The sample gives more than 15,000 clones, approximately 84% of which show up once; around 16% is in the top ten. This clonotype was sampled from a human donor with active COVID-19. The donor label of this sample is uncertain. Source material: peripheral blood. The chain links TRBV10-2 to TRBJ1-6; D is possibly TRBD1 (6 bases). CDR3 in DNA: TGCGCCAGCATGACGGGACAAACAGGATATTCACCCCTCCACTTT. Its protein product is CASMTGQTGYSPLHF.